The rows below give T cell receptor beta chains drawn from one sample of a study of technical replicates of blood from a few donors. Assay: immunoSEQ multiplex PCR; the TCRdb copy retains only in-frame clones and omits some. The sample contains around 13,000 clones, around 85% of which appear only once. The sample was PBMCs. These receptors came from a human donor in good health. Both conserved end residues are part of each CDR3. The D gene is left open where the match is weak. Expanded clones get a size class; other rows say once, few or many, or leave the size out.

j_gene | v_gene | d_gene | abundance | CDR3nt | CDR3aa
TRBJ1-5 | TRBV28 | TRBD1 | few | TGTGCCAGCAGTACCGGGACAGCACTCAATCAGCCCCAGCATTTT | CASSTGTALNQPQHF
TRBJ2-5 | TRBV2 | NA | once | TGTGCCAGCAGTGACGCGTCGACTAGAGAGACCCAGTACTTC | CASSDASTRETQYF
TRBJ2-1 | TRBV25-1 | TRBD1 | NA | TGTGCCAGCAGTGTCCCAGGGGGCTGGGACAATGAGCAGTTCTTC | CASSVPGGWDNEQFF
TRBJ2-2 | TRBV11-3 | NA | NA | TGTGCCAGCAGCATCGCCTATAACACCGGGGAGCTGTTTTTT | CASSIAYNTGELFF
TRBJ1-3 | TRBV7-9 | NA | NA | TGTGCCAGCAGCCCCAACAGGGAAATTGCTGGAAACACCATATATTTT | CASSPNREIAGNTIYF
TRBJ2-1 | TRBV11-2 | TRBD2 | NA | TGTGCCAGCAGCTTAGGACTAGCGGGGGGAATCAATGAGCAGTTCTTC | CASSLGLAGGINEQFF
TRBJ1-2 | TRBV6-1 | NA | NA | TGTGCCAGCAGGGAGGACGTTAAGGGCTACACCTTC | CASREDVKGYTF
TRBJ1-2 | TRBV7-9 | NA | few | TGTGCCAGCAGCCCACTGACGCTCGGAGACGATGGCTACACCTTC | CASSPLTLGDDGYTF
TRBJ2-1 | TRBV5-4 | TRBD2 | NA | TGTGCCAGCAGCTTTGCTGCTAGCGGGAGGAAGGGGAATGAGCAGTTCTTC | CASSFAASGRKGNEQFF
TRBJ2-6 | TRBV27 | NA | NA | TGTGCCAGCAGTTTAAGGGGGGGTGGGGCCAACGTCCTGACTTTC | CASSLRGGGANVLTF
TRBJ2-5 | TRBV18 | NA | once | TGTGCCAGCTCCCCCCTGGGGGCGCAATCGAAGACCCAGTACTTC | CASSPLGAQSKTQYF
TRBJ1-5 | TRBV4-2 | NA | NA | TGTGCCAGCAGCCAAGATACCGGACTCAATCAGCCCCAGCATTTT | CASSQDTGLNQPQHF
TRBJ2-3 | TRBV5-1 | TRBD2 | NA | TGCGCCAGCAGCGAGGGACTAGCGGTTAGCACAGATACGCAGTATTTT | CASSEGLAVSTDTQYF
TRBJ1-4 | TRBV13 | NA | once | TGTGCCAGCAGCCGAGAGCAAAATGAAAAACTGTTTTTT | CASSREQNEKLFF
TRBJ2-7 | TRBV27 | TRBD2 | once | TGTGCCACCAAGTATCGACTAGCGGGTTACGAGCAGTACTTC | CATKYRLAGYEQYF
TRBJ2-6 | TRBV2 | TRBD1 | once | TGTGCCAGCAGCCCCCAAGGGACAGGGGTCGGGGCCAACGTCCTGACTTTC | CASSPQGTGVGANVLTF
TRBJ1-1 | TRBV7-9 | TRBD1 | NA | TGTGCCAGCAGCACCCAGGGGGGCATCACTGAAGCTTTCTTT | CASSTQGGITEAFF
TRBJ1-4 | TRBV6-1 | TRBD1 | NA | TGTGCCAGCAGAAGAACCGGGACAGGATTACGGAAACTGTTTTTT | CASRRTGTGLRKLFF
TRBJ2-5 | TRBV30 | NA | NA | TGTGCCTGGTTGGAGGGCCAGACCCAGTACTTC | CAWLEGQTQYF
TRBJ1-1 | TRBV18 | TRBD1 | NA | TGTGCCAGCTCATCCGAAGACAGGGAGACTGAAGCTTTCTTT | CASSSEDRETEAFF